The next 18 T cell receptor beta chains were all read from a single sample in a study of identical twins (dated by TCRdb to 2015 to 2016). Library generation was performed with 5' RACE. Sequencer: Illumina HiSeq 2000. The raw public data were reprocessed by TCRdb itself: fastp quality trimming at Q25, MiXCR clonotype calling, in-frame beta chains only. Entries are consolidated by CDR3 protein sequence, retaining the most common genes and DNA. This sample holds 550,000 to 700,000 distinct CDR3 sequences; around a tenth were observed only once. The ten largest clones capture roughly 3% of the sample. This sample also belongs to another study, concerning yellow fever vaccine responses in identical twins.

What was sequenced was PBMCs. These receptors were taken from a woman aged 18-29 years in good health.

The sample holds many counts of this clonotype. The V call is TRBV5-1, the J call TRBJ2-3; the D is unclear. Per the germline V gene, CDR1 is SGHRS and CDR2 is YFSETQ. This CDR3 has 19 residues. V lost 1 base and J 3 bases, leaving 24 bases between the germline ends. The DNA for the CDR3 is TGCGCCAGCAGCTTGACTCCTCGCGAGGTACTCCCCGGGACAGATACGCAGTATTTT. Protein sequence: CASSLTPREVLPGTDTQYF.

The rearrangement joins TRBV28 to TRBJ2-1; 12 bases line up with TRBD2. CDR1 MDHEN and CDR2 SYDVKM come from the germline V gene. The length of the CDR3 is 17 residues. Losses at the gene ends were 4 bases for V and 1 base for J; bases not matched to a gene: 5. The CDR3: CASSSRLAGVSYNEQFF. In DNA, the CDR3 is TGTGCCAGCAGTTCACGACTAGCGGGAGTTTCCTACAATGAGCAGTTCTTC.

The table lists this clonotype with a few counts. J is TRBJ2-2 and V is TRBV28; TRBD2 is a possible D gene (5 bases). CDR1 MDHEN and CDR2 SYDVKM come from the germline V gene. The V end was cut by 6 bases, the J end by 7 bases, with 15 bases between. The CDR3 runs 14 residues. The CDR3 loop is CASRIVSRDGELFF. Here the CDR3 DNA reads TGTGCCAGCAGAATTGTATCACGGGACGGGGAGCTGTTTTTT.

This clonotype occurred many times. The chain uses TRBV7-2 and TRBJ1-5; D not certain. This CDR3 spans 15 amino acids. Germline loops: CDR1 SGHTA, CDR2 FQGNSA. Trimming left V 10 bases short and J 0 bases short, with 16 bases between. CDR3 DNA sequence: TGTGCCACTACCGGTGGGGTGAATAGCAATCAGCCCCAGCATTTT. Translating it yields CATTGGVNSNQPQHF.

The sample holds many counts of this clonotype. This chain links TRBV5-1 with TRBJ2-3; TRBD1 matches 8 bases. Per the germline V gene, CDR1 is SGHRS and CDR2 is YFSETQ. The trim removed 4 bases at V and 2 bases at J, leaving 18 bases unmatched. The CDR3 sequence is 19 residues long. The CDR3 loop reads CASSRTGTGNPTSTDTQYF. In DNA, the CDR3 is TGCGCCAGCAGCCGCACCGGGACAGGCAATCCCACTTCCACAGATACGCAGTATTTT.

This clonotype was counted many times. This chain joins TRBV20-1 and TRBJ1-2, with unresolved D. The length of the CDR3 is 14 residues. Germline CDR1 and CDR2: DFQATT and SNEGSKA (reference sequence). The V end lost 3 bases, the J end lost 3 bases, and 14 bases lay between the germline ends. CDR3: CSASRSETYYGYTF. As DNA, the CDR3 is TGCAGTGCTAGCCGGTCAGAGACCTACTATGGCTACACCTTC.

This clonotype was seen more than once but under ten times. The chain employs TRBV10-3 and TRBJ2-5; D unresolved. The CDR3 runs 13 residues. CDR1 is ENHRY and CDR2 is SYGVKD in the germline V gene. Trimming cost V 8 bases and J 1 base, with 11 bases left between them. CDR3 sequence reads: CAIRNSIQETQYF. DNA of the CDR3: TGTGCCATCCGTAACAGCATCCAAGAGACCCAGTACTTC.

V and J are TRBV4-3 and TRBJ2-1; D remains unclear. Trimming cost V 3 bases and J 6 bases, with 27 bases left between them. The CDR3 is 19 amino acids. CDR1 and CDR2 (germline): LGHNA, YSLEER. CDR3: CASSHGPLGGVEWGNEQFF. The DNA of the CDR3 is TGCGCCAGCAGCCACGGGCCGCTTGGTGGGGTAGAATGGGGCAATGAGCAGTTCTTC.

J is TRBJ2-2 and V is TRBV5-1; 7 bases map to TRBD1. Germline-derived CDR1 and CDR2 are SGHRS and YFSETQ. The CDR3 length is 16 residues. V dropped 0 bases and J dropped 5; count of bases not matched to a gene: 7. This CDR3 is CASSLGHRGDTGELFF. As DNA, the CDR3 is TGCGCCAGCAGCTTGGGGCACAGGGGTGATACCGGGGAGCTGTTTTTT.

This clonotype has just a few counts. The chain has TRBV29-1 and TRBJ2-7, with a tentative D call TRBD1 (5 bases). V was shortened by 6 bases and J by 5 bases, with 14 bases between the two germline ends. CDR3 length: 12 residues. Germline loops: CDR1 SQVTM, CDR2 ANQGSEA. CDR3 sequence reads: CSVVGLGDEQYF. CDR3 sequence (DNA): TGCAGCGTCGTCGGGTTAGGGGACGAGCAGTACTTC.

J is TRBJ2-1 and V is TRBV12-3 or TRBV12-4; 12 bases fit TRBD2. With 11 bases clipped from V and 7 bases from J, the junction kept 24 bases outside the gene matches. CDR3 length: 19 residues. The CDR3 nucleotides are TGTGCCTGCTGTTCAGAACTCCCCCTGACTAGCGGGAGAGGTAATGAGCAGTTCTTC. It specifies CACCSELPLTSGRGNEQFF.

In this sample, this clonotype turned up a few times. The CDR3 DNA sequence: TGTGCCAGCACGAAACAGGGCACGGGAAACACCATATATTTT. It is translated as CASTKQGTGNTIYF. The chain is built from TRBV12-3 or TRBV12-4 and TRBJ1-3; D perhaps matches TRBD1 (6 bases). This CDR3 comprises 14 residues. The ends were cut back, 7 bases at V and 4 bases at J, with 14 bases in the middle.

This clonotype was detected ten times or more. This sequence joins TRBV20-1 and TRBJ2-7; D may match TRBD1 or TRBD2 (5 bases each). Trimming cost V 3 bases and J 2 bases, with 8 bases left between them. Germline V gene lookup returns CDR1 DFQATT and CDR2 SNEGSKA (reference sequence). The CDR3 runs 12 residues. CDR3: CSARPGPYEQYF. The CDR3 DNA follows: TGCAGTGCTAGGCCGGGACCCTACGAGCAGTACTTC.

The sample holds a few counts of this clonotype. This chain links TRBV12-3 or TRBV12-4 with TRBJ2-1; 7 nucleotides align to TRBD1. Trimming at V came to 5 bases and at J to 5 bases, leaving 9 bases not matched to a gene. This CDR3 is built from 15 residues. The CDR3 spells CASSPDRALDNEQFF. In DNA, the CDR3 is TGTGCCAGCAGTCCCGACAGGGCGTTGGACAATGAGCAGTTCTTC.

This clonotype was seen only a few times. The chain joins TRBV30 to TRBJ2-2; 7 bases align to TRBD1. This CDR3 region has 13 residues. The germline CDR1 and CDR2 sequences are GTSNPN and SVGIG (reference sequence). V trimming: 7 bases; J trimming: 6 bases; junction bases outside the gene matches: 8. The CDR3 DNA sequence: TGTGCCTCCACAGACAGGGAGTCCGGGGAGCTGTTTTTT. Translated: CASTDRESGELFF.

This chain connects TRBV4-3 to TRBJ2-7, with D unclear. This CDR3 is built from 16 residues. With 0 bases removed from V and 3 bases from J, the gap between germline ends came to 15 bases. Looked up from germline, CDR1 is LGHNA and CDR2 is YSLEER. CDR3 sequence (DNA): TGCGCCAGCAGCCAAGATTTTACAGACCCTTTCTACGAGCAGTACTTC. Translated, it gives CASSQDFTDPFYEQYF.

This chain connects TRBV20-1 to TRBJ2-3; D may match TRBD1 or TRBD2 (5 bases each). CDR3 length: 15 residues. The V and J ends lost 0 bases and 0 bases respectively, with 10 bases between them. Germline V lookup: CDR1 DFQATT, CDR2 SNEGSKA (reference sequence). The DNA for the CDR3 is TGCAGTGCTAGAGATGGGACGGATAGCACAGATACGCAGTATTTT. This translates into CSARDGTDSTDTQYF.

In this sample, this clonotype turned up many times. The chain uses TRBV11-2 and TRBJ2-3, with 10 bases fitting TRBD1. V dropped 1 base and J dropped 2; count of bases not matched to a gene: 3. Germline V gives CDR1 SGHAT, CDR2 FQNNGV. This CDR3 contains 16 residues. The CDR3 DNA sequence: TGTGCCAGCAGCTTAGGACAGGGGGCGGTCACAGATACGCAGTATTTT. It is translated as CASSLGQGAVTDTQYF.